Listed below are T cell receptor beta chains from one sample, sequenced in a study of blood T cell repertoires in COVID-19. Only in-frame clones appear in the TCRdb table, and some are missing; sequencing was by immunoSEQ multiplex PCR. The profile covers 100,000 to 150,000 clones, with roughly 90% appearing a single time and less than 9.5% taken by the ten largest. Material for sequencing was peripheral blood. The receptors come from a human donor in a cohort sampled during active COVID-19. CDR3s include the opening cysteine and the closing phenylalanine or tryptophan. The D gene is left open where the match is weak. Clone size is stated in some rows and not others, as once, few, many or a class when expanded.

v_call	j_call	clone_size	d_call	cdr3_aa	cdr3_nt
TRBV28	TRBJ1-2	-	-	CASNSAGNYGYTF	TGTGCCAGCAATTCGGCAGGGAACTATGGCTACACCTTC
TRBV6-6	TRBJ1-4	-	TRBD1	CASSYSQGARGEKLFF	TGTGCCAGCAGTTATTCTCAGGGGGCGCGAGGCGAAAAACTGTTTTTT
TRBV6-5	TRBJ1-2	-	-	CASKLDRHESGYTF	TGTGCCAGCAAACTCGACAGGCATGAAAGTGGCTACACCTTC
TRBV11-2	TRBJ2-5	-	TRBD1	CASSFGTGGYQETQYF	TGTGCCAGCAGCTTCGGGACAGGGGGTTACCAAGAGACCCAGTACTTC
TRBV28	TRBJ2-7	-	-	CASIGSPEVPPGEQYF	TGTGCCAGCATTGGTTCCCCGGAGGTGCCTCCGGGCGAGCAGTACTTC
TRBV6-5	TRBJ1-3	-	TRBD1	CASVPGQGRENTIYF	TGTGCCAGCGTCCCGGGACAGGGGCGCGAAAACACCATATATTTT
TRBV11-2	TRBJ1-2	few	-	CASSLRGAAPLNYGYTF	TGTGCCAGCAGCTTAAGGGGTGCAGCACCCTTAAACTATGGCTACACCTTC
TRBV19	TRBJ1-1	-	TRBD1	CASSIKGTANTEAFF	TGTGCCAGTAGTATTAAAGGGACAGCAAACACTGAAGCTTTCTTT
TRBV5-4	TRBJ1-6	once	-	CASSLELSRSPLHF	TGTGCCAGCAGCTTGGAACTGTCCCGGTCACCCCTCCACTTT
TRBV19	TRBJ1-2	-	TRBD1	CASSAYRGRTF	TGTGCCAGTAGTGCCTACAGGGGTAGGACCTTC
TRBV27	TRBJ2-1	-	TRBD1	CASRGNRGRSYNEQFF	TGTGCCAGCAGGGGGAACAGGGGCCGCTCCTACAATGAGCAGTTCTTC
TRBV18	TRBJ2-7	-	TRBD2	CASSPGTGTSDYEQYF	TGTGCCAGCTCACCAGGGACCGGGACTAGCGACTACGAGCAGTACTTC
TRBV19	TRBJ2-5	-	TRBD1	CASSIDPGTGDKETQYF	TGTGCCAGTAGTATAGATCCTGGGACAGGGGACAAAGAGACCCAGTACTTC
TRBV3-1/TRBV3-2	TRBJ2-6	-	TRBD1	CASSPPSRGQGLSGANVLTF	TGTGCCAGCAGCCCTCCCTCGAGGGGACAGGGACTCTCTGGGGCCAACGTCCTGACTTTC
TRBV28	TRBJ1-2	few	-	CASSSRAGVAAGYTF	TGTGCCAGCAGTTCCCGAGCAGGGGTTGCAGCGGGCTACACCTTC
TRBV4-2	TRBJ2-7	-	-	CASSLRAGYEQYF	TGTGCCAGCAGCCTAAGAGCTGGCTACGAGCAGTACTTC
TRBV7-3	TRBJ2-1	-	TRBD2	CASSSSGGGSYNEQFF	TGTGCCAGCAGCTCCTCTGGCGGGGGCTCCTACAATGAGCAGTTCTTC
TRBV19	TRBJ1-4	once	-	CASSDRGGARGEKLFF	TGTGCCAGTAGTGACCGAGGAGGGGCGAGGGGTGAAAAACTGTTTTTT
TRBV6-6	TRBJ1-5	once	TRBD1	CASTAGGQPQHF	TGTGCCAGCACAGCAGGGGGCCAGCCCCAGCATTTT